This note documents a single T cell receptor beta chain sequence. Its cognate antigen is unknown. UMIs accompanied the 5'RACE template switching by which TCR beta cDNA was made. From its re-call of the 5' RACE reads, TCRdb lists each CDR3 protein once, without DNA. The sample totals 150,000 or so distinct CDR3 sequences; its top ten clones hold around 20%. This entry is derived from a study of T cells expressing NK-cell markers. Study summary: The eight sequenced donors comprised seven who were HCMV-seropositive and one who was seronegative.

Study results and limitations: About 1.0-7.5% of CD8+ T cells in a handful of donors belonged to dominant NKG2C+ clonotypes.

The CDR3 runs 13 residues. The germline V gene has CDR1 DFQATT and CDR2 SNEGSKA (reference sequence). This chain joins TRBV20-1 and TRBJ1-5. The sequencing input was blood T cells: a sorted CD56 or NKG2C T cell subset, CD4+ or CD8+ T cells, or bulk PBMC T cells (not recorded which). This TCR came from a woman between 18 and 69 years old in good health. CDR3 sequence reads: CSARPELGQPQHF.